This T cell receptor (beta chain) was captured by sequencing in a study of beta chain features in type 1 diabetes. This clone occurred a few times. What it binds is unknown. Since all of the isolated RNA was reverse transcribed, expressed TCRB transcripts were what got sequenced. This table comes from immunoSEQ multiplex PCR, and its TCRdb copy is limited to in-frame clones, with some not included. The sample records some 350,000 clones, roughly 13% being singletons. Study-level results: Within each of all four CD4+ subsets, Type 1 diabetes patients had TCRB CDR3s that were moderately but significantly shorter.

Germline V gene lookup returns CDR1 LNHDA and CDR2 SQIVND (reference sequence). V lost 6 bases to trimming and J lost 4 bases, with 12 bases between them. The CDR3 has 13 residues. Source material: naive CD4+ T cells from blood. This rearrangement joins TRBV19 to TRBJ2-5; D is possibly TRBD1 (5 bases). The receptor was derived from a woman under 30 with type 1 diabetes. The CDR3 sequence: CASSQGRGETQYF. DNA for the CDR3: TGTGCCAGTAGCCAGGGCAGAGGAGAGACCCAGTACTTC.